The T cell receptor beta chain under discussion was sequenced for a study of neurological immune-mediated disorders. In TCRdb, the 5' RACE reads were re-called with MiXCR into one record per CDR3 protein. Altogether around 70,000 distinct CDR3 sequences are present, 5.2% being singletons, with the ten largest covering less than 7.5%. Of note for this clonotype: It is likely a read error, because the conserved phenylalanine at the end of the CDR3 is missing.

The trim removed 9 bases at V and 0 bases at J, leaving 8 bases unmatched. The CDR3 totals 14 residues. The chain links TRBV12-3 or TRBV12-4 to TRBJ2-7, with 7 positions matching TRBD1. The sequence derives from a man between 18 and 35 years old with multiple sclerosis. Sequenced material: PBMCs. The CDR3 DNA is TGTGCCAGTCAGACAGGGTCAAGCTCCTACGAGCAGTACAAC. This codes for CASQTGSSSYEQYN.